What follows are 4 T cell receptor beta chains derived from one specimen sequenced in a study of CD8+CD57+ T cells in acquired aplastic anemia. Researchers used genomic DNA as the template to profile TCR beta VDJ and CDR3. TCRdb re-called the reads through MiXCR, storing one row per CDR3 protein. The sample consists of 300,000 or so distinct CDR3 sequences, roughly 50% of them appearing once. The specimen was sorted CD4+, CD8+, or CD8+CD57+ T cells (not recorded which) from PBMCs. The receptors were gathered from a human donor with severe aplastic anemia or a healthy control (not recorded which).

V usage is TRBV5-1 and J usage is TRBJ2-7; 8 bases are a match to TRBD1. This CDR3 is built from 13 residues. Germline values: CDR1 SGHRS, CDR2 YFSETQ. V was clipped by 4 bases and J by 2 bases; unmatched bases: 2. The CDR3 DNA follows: TGCGCCAGCAGCGCGGACAGGGCCTACGAGCAGTACTTC. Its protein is CASSADRAYEQYF.

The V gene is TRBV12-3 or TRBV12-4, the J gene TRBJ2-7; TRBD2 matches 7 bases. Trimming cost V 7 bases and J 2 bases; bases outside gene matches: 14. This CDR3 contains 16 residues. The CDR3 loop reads CASTRSYGRSAYEQYF. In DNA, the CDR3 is TGTGCCAGCACTAGATCATACGGGAGGTCTGCCTACGAGCAGTACTTC.

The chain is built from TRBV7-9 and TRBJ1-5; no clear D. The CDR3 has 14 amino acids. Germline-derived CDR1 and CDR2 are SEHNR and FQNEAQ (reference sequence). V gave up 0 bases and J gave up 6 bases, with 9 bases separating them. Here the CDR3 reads CASSLANGGQPQHF. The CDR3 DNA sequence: TGTGCCAGCAGCTTAGCCAATGGAGGTCAGCCCCAGCATTTT.

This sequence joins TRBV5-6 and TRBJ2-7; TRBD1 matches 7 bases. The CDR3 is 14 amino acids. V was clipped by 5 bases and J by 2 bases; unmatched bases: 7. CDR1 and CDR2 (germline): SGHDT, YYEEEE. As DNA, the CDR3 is TGTGCCAGCAGGAGACAGGGCGGTCCCTACGAGCAGTACTTC. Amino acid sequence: CASRRQGGPYEQYF.